These 12 T cell receptor beta chains were sequenced from one sample in a study of cytomegalovirus exposure and HLA in healthy donors. A multiplex PCR was run with 60 Vbeta primers and 13 Jbeta primers. Sequencing used immunoSEQ multiplex PCR; TCRdb keeps in-frame clones, though not all of them. The table includes roughly 150,000 clones, 70% to 80% detected once. What was sequenced was PBMCs. The receptors shown here come from a woman in her 40s in good health and CMV-seropositive.

This clone was seen once. The rearrangement joins TRBV9 to TRBJ2-7; 7 nucleotides agree with TRBD2. Germline CDR1 and CDR2: SGDLS and YYNGEE. There are 13 residues in the CDR3. Unmatched junction bases numbered 3, after V lost 3 bases and J lost 3 bases. CDR3: CASSAGTNYEQYF. The CDR3 DNA follows: TGTGCCAGCAGCGCCGGGACTAACTACGAGCAGTACTTC. The full variable domain, with the rest looked up from reference TRBV9 and TRBJ2-7, is DSGVTQTPKHLITATGQRVTLRCSPRSGDLSVYWYQQSLDQGLQFLIQYYNGEERAKGNILERFSAQQFPDLHSELNLSSLELGDSALYFCASSAGTNYEQYFGPGTRLTVT.

This chain connects TRBV7-6 to TRBJ1-4; a weak D match, TRBD1 (5 bases). The V end lost 7 bases, the J end lost 3 bases, and 15 bases lay between the germline ends. This CDR3 contains 15 residues. In germline, CDR1 is SGHVS, CDR2 FNYEAQ. This chain's CDR3 is CASTPNGGANEKLFF. DNA of the CDR3: TGTGCCAGCACCCCAAACGGGGGGGCTAATGAAAAACTGTTTTTT.

On this clone itself: The junction shows a germline mismatch at one end, possibly a read error. The chain joins TRBV7-9 to TRBJ2-6; 7 bases fit TRBD1. The CDR3 consists of 17 residues. Germline V lookup: CDR1 SEHNR, CDR2 FQNEAQ (reference sequence). The CDR3 coding sequence is TGTGCCAGCGGCTTTGCAGGGGGTCTGTTTGGGGCCAACGTCCTGACTTTC. Translating it yields CASGFAGGLFGANVLTF.

The chain recombines TRBV20-1 with TRBJ1-2; TRBD1 is a possible D gene (5 bases). This CDR3 has 11 amino acids. Germline CDR1 and CDR2: DFQATT and SNEGSKA (reference sequence). Trimming removed 0 bases at V and 6 bases at J, with 5 bases between. The CDR3 DNA reads TGCAGTGCTAGAGACAGGGATGGCTACACCTTC. This codes for CSARDRDGYTF.

The CDR3 here is CAWTQGTAGNTIYF. The CDR3 DNA reads as TGTGCCTGGACCCAGGGGACAGCTGGAAACACCATATATTTT. The chain combines TRBV30 with TRBJ1-3; 7 positions agree with TRBD1. V lost 4 bases and J lost 2; bases outside the gene matches: 5. Per germline, CDR1 GTSNPN and CDR2 SVGIG (reference sequence). The CDR3 loop spans 14 amino acids.

This chain links TRBV2 with TRBJ2-7; 7 nucleotides line up with TRBD2. V was pared by 7 bases and J by 8 bases, with 14 bases of the junction left unmatched. This CDR3 comprises 14 residues. Looked up from germline, CDR1 is SNHLY and CDR2 is FYNNEI. The CDR3 coding sequence is TGTGCCAGCATCCAGGGAGGGCCCCTCTCCCAGCAGTACTTC. Translation gives CASIQGGPLSQQYF.

This chain uses TRBV11-2 with TRBJ2-2; D call uncertain. Germline CDR1 SGHAT, CDR2 FQNNGV. V was cut by 7 bases and J by 4 bases, with 7 bases left in between. The CDR3 loop spans 12 amino acids. The CDR3 sequence is CASTSLTGELFF. The CDR3 bases are TGTGCCAGCACCTCACTCACCGGGGAGCTGTTTTTT.

The rearrangement links TRBV27 to TRBJ2-7, with D maybe TRBD2 (7 bases). The CDR3 totals 12 residues. V shed 5 bases and J shed 9 bases, with 14 bases lying between them. Germline CDR1 is MNHEY and CDR2 is SMNVEV (reference sequence). The CDR3 nucleotides read TGTGCCAGCAGTCTGCAGGGGAGGGTGCAGTACTTC. Amino acid sequence: CASSLQGRVQYF.

The chain has TRBV29-1 and TRBJ2-1; D is possibly TRBD2 (6 bases). The CDR3 totals 13 residues. Germline V gene sequence: CDR1 SQVTM, CDR2 ANQGSEA. Trimming pared 6 bases from V and 9 bases from J, leaving 18 bases between. The CDR3 region has the DNA TGCAGCGTCCGGGACTGGAACATTTTTGAGCAGTTCTTC. Translating it yields CSVRDWNIFEQFF.

Only one count was recorded for this clone. The V gene is TRBV2, the J gene TRBJ2-5; D is unclear. The V end lost 6 bases, the J end lost 9 bases, and 17 bases lay between the germline ends. The CDR3 has 13 residues. Per the germline V gene, CDR1 is SNHLY and CDR2 is FYNNEI. The CDR3: CASRLVLSKPQYF. DNA for the CDR3: TGTGCCAGCAGGCTAGTTCTGAGTAAGCCCCAGTACTTC.

On this clone itself: The sample has other DNA sequences that encode this CDR3 too. The chain combines TRBV5-1 with TRBJ1-4; 7 bases are shared with TRBD1. The V gene end was trimmed by 0 bases and the J gene end by 8 bases; junction bases not matched to a gene: 4. The germline V gene has CDR1 SGHRS and CDR2 YFSETQ. The CDR3 consists of 14 residues. This CDR3 reads CASSLGQGDEKLFF. In DNA, the CDR3 is TGCGCCAGCAGCTTGGGGCAGGGGGACGAAAAACTGTTTTTT.

This chain joins TRBV11-2 and TRBJ2-7; 8 bases align to TRBD2. The J segment lost 2 bases and the V segment lost 8 bases, leaving 8 bases of the junction unmatched. Germline V gives CDR1 SGHAT, CDR2 FQNNGV. This CDR3 region has 14 residues. DNA of the CDR3: TGTGCCAGCCGTCTGGCGGGAGGAGCCTACGAGCAGTACTTC. It specifies CASRLAGGAYEQYF.